This T cell receptor beta chain was retrieved from a study of shared clonotypes between healthy human individuals. Study context: Per donor, three plates held CD4 naive cells, three held CD4 memory, two held CD8 naive and one held CD8 memory.

Worth noting for this clone: What it recognizes is unknown.

Germline lookup yields CDR1 SGHRS and CDR2 YFSETQ. The V segment lost 5 bases and the J segment 3 bases; nucleotides outside the gene matches: 5. CDR3 length equals 15 residues. Sequencing used immunoSEQ multiplex PCR; TCRdb keeps in-frame clones, though not all of them. The sample includes 2 million to 3 million clones, around nine tenths of them seen just once. Whole-study findings and limits: Of the naive CD4 clonotypes, roughly 5% were shared across several donors.

The sequence derives from a young man in good health. The V and J genes are TRBV5-1 and TRBJ2-3, with TRBD2 matching over 11 bases. The sequenced material came from naive CD4+ T cells sorted from blood. Sample subset: CD45RA+ positively selected. The CDR3 sequence is CASRVAGGPTDTQYF. The CDR3 DNA reads as TGCGCCAGCAGGGTAGCGGGGGGGCCAACAGATACGCAGTATTTT.